The 23 T cell receptor beta chains reported below all come from one sample, sequenced in a study of blood T cell repertoires in COVID-19 (dated by TCRdb to about 2020). Libraries were constructed by the immunoSEQ multiplex PCR assay. TCRdb re-hosts the immuneACCESS table, in-frame sequences only. Its copies lack some clones; in the studies checked, an unresolved V gene accounts for under half of them, and the cause for the rest is not known. For this sample there are hundreds of thousands of clones; 80% to 90% appear just once. The ten largest clones represent about 9.8% of the sample. The sequenced material came from PBMCs or T cells enriched from blood (not recorded which). The receptors shown here come from a woman between 18 and 29 years old who had recovered from COVID-19.

The rearrangement uses TRBV28 and TRBJ1-3; 7 bases are shared with TRBD1. The V and J ends lost 7 bases and 1 base, in that order; junction bases with no gene match: 4. CDR1 and CDR2 (germline): MDHEN, SYDVKM. The CDR3 has 14 residues. CDR3 in amino acids: CASTRGLSGNTIYF. CDR3 DNA sequence: TGTGCCAGCACGAGGGGGCTGTCTGGAAACACCATATATTTT.

V is TRBV12-3 or TRBV12-4 and J is TRBJ2-6; no clear D. The CDR3 is made up of 13 amino acids. V lost 8 bases and J 2 bases, leaving 7 bases between the germline ends. The CDR3 nucleotides read TGTGCCAGCCGACTTGCTGGGGCCAACGTCCTGACTTTC. The encoded protein is CASRLAGANVLTF.

This rearrangement joins TRBV28 to TRBJ2-7; tentative D call: TRBD2 (6 bases). Germline values: CDR1 MDHEN, CDR2 SYDVKM. The CDR3 has 14 residues. V gave up 4 bases and J gave up 2 bases, with 12 bases separating them. DNA of the CDR3: TGTGCCAGCAGTTCAGGGACTGCTACCTACGAGCAGTACTTC. It encodes CASSSGTATYEQYF.

The chain joins TRBV7-2 to TRBJ2-4; 7 bases match TRBD2. V trimming: 1 base; J trimming: 0 bases; junction bases outside the gene matches: 3. This CDR3 is 16 amino acids long. CDR1 SGHTA and CDR2 FQGNSA come from the germline V gene. For the CDR3, the DNA is TGTGCCAGCAGCTTAGTGGGGGGGACAGCCAAAAACATTCAGTACTTC. This codes for CASSLVGGTAKNIQYF.

The V gene is TRBV29-1, the J gene TRBJ2-1; 9 bases match TRBD1. Per germline, CDR1 SQVTM and CDR2 ANQGSEA. CDR3 length equals 14 residues. V lost 6 bases, J lost 8 bases, and 11 bases stayed unmatched. CDR3 in amino acids: CSVQQGARVYEQFF. The CDR3 DNA sequence: TGCAGCGTACAACAGGGGGCCCGAGTCTATGAGCAGTTCTTC.

The chain is built from TRBV5-4 and TRBJ2-1, with D unresolved. Trimming took 1 base from V and 5 from J, leaving 10 bases between them. CDR1 SGHNT and CDR2 YYREEE come from the germline V gene (reference sequence). The length of the CDR3 is 14 residues. The CDR3 protein is CASSLSRLNNEQFF. Here the CDR3 DNA reads TGTGCCAGCAGCTTGTCGCGGCTAAACAATGAGCAGTTCTTC.

This clone was detected once. J is TRBJ1-2 and V is TRBV18, with 7 bases aligning to TRBD1. Unmatched junction bases numbered 7, after V lost 2 bases and J lost 4 bases. Germline CDR1 is KGHSH and CDR2 is LQKENI. This CDR3 region has 15 residues. CDR3 sequence reads: CASSPTGERVYGYTF. The CDR3 DNA sequence: TGTGCCAGCTCACCAACAGGGGAGCGAGTCTATGGCTACACCTTC. The full variable domain, its missing parts supplied by reference TRBV18 and TRBJ1-2, is NAGVMQNPRHLVRRRGQEARLRCSPMKGHSHVYWYRQLPEEGLKFMVYLQKENIIDESGMPKERFSAEFPKEGPSILRIQQVVRGDSAAYFCASSPTGERVYGYTFGSGTRLTVV.

The chain recombines TRBV28 with TRBJ1-1; TRBD1 is a possible D gene (6 bases). Trimming stripped 5 bases from V and 11 bases from J, with 18 bases between. Germline-derived CDR1 and CDR2 are MDHEN and SYDVKM. CDR3 length equals 13 residues. The CDR3 loop is CASSPGWGHGAFF. In DNA, the CDR3 is TGTGCCAGCAGTCCTGGGTGGGGACACGGGGCTTTCTTT.

J is TRBJ2-7 and V is TRBV7-2; the match to TRBD2 covers 10 bases. CDR3 length: 15 amino acids. Germline V gives CDR1 SGHTA, CDR2 FQGNSA. V lost 6 bases to trimming and J lost 5 bases; unmatched junction nucleotides: 10. Here the CDR3 DNA reads TGTGCCAGCAGAATCGCCGGGACTAGCGTCCACGAGCAGTACTTC. It yields the protein CASRIAGTSVHEQYF.

The rearrangement uses TRBV4-1 and TRBJ1-5, with no clear D. CDR1 and CDR2 (germline): MGHRA, YSYEKL. This CDR3 is 14 amino acids long. V lost 3 bases and J 3 bases, leaving 9 bases between the germline ends. The CDR3 sequence is CASSQLIYNQPQHF. CDR3 nucleotides: TGCGCCAGCAGCCAGTTAATATACAATCAGCCCCAGCATTTT.

This CDR3 reads CSASLARYGYTF. The DNA for the CDR3 is TGCAGTGCTAGTTTGGCTCGCTATGGCTACACCTTC. The V and J genes are TRBV20-1 and TRBJ1-2; no definite D call. This CDR3 region has 12 residues. CDR1 and CDR2 from the germline V gene are DFQATT and SNEGSKA (reference sequence). Trimming removed 3 bases at V and 4 bases at J, with 9 bases between.

The V and J genes are TRBV27 and TRBJ1-1, with 8 bases fitting TRBD1. The V gene's germline CDR1 is MNHEY and CDR2 SMNVEV (reference sequence). This CDR3 is 13 amino acids long. V lost 4 bases to trimming and J lost 5 bases; unmatched junction nucleotides: 3. The CDR3 region has the DNA TGTGCCAGCAGTTCAGGGGGCAGGACTGAAGCTTTCTTT. Translated: CASSSGGRTEAFF.

The rearrangement uses TRBV11-2 and TRBJ2-2; D is undetermined. CDR3 length: 14 amino acids. Deletions cut 2 bases from V and 1 base from J, with 5 bases between. Germline CDR1 is SGHAT and CDR2 is FQNNGV. The CDR3 bases are TGTGCCAGCAGCTTAAGGAGGAACACCGGGGAGCTGTTTTTT. Residues: CASSLRRNTGELFF.

The chain links TRBV11-1 to TRBJ2-7, with 16 nucleotides matching TRBD2. Trimming removed 5 bases from V and 7 bases from J; junction bases left unmatched: 8. The CDR3 totals 16 residues. Per the germline V gene, CDR1 is SGHAT and CDR2 is FQDESV (reference sequence). CDR3 sequence (DNA): TGTGCCAGCAGCCGGGGACTAGCGGGAGGGCCTGAAGAGCAGTACTTC. Amino acids: CASSRGLAGGPEEQYF.

The V gene is TRBV6-5, the J gene TRBJ1-1, with unresolved D. Germline-derived CDR1 and CDR2 are MNHEY and SVGAGI. V lost 6 bases to trimming and J lost 4 bases, with 18 bases between them. The CDR3 is 15 residues long. Here the CDR3 DNA reads TGTGCCAGCAGAAAGGACCCTCGCGGGTCCACTGAAGCTTTCTTT. Translating gives CASRKDPRGSTEAFF.

The J gene is TRBJ2-5, the V gene TRBV27, with 9 positions matching TRBD1. With 4 bases clipped from V and 5 bases from J, the junction kept 5 bases outside the gene matches. This CDR3 is built from 14 residues. Germline assignment: CDR1 MNHEY and CDR2 SMNVEV (reference sequence). CDR3 DNA sequence: TGTGCCAGCAGTTCGACAGGGGGAGAGGAGACCCAGTACTTC. Protein: CASSSTGGEETQYF.

The chain employs TRBV10-3 and TRBJ2-7, with TRBD2 identical over 9 bases. Germline CDR1 is ENHRY and CDR2 is SYGVKD. After removal of 4 bases from V and 3 bases from J, the junction contained 7 bases not matched to a gene. The CDR3 spans 15 residues. The chain's CDR3 is CAISGVAGDHYEQYF. CDR3 sequence (DNA): TGTGCCATCAGTGGGGTAGCGGGGGATCACTACGAGCAGTACTTC.

The gene calls are TRBV7-2 and TRBJ2-1; 8 nucleotides align to TRBD2. The V gene end was trimmed by 4 bases and the J gene end by 12 bases; junction bases not matched to a gene: 8. Per the germline V gene, CDR1 is SGHTA and CDR2 is FQGNSA. The CDR3 totals 13 residues. The CDR3 coding sequence is TGTGCCAGCAGCTCGGGACTAGTGCAAAGGCAGTTCTTC. Its translation: CASSSGLVQRQFF.

The genes are TRBV2 and TRBJ1-5, with D hard to call. Trimming removed 6 bases at V and 7 bases at J, with 13 bases between. CDR1 and CDR2 (germline): SNHLY, FYNNEI. This CDR3 has 13 amino acids. The CDR3 is CASSEHRGQPQHF. The CDR3 region has the DNA TGTGCCAGCAGCGAGCATAGAGGCCAGCCCCAGCATTTT.

The genes are TRBV18 and TRBJ1-2; 8 bases align to TRBD1. Germline V gene sequence: CDR1 KGHSH, CDR2 LQKENI. The ends lost 2 bases at V and 4 bases at J; junction bases unmatched: 6. CDR3 size: 15 residues. This CDR3 reads CASSPLPGQVYGYTF. The CDR3 coding sequence is TGTGCCAGCTCACCATTACCGGGACAGGTCTATGGCTACACCTTC.

V usage is TRBV9 and J usage is TRBJ2-2, with TRBD1 as a possible D gene (5 bases). Trimming cost V 3 bases and J 0 bases, with 9 bases left between them. CDR1 and CDR2 from the germline V gene are SGDLS and YYNGEE. The CDR3 is 15 residues long. The CDR3 protein is CASSAGQANTGELFF. The CDR3 DNA reads as TGTGCCAGCAGCGCCGGACAAGCGAACACCGGGGAGCTGTTTTTT.

The chain uses TRBV11-2 and TRBJ1-1, with TRBD1 identical over 12 bases. This CDR3 is 16 amino acids long. The J segment lost 4 bases and the V segment lost 1 base, leaving 4 bases of the junction unmatched. CDR1 is SGHAT and CDR2 is FQNNGV in the germline V gene. The CDR3 nucleotides are TGTGCCAGCAGCTTAGCCGGGACAGGGGGCGGCACTGAAGCTTTCTTT. It yields the protein CASSLAGTGGGTEAFF.

V gene TRBV18 combines with J gene TRBJ2-5, with TRBD2 identical over 11 bases. The CDR3 consists of 15 residues. Per the germline V gene, CDR1 is KGHSH and CDR2 is LQKENI. V shed 4 bases, J shed 1 base, and the junction held 2 bases outside the gene matches. In DNA, the CDR3 is TGTGCCAGCTCACAACTAGCGGGAGTCCAAGAGACCCAGTACTTC. Residues: CASSQLAGVQETQYF.